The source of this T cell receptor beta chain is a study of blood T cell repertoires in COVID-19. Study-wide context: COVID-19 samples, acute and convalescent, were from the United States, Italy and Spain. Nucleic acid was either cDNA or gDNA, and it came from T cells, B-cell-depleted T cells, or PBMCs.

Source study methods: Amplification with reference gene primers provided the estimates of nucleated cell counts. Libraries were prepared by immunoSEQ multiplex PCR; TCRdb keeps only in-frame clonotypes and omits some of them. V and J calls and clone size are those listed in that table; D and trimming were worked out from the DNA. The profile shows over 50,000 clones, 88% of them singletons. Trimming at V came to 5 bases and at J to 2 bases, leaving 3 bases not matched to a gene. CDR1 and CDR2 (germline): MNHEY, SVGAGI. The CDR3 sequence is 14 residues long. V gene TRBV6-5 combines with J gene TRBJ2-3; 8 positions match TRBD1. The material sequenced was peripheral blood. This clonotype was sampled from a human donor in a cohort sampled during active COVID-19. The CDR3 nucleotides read TGTGCCAGCAGTCCGGGACAGGTCACAGATACGCAGTATTTT. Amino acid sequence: CASSPGQVTDTQYF.